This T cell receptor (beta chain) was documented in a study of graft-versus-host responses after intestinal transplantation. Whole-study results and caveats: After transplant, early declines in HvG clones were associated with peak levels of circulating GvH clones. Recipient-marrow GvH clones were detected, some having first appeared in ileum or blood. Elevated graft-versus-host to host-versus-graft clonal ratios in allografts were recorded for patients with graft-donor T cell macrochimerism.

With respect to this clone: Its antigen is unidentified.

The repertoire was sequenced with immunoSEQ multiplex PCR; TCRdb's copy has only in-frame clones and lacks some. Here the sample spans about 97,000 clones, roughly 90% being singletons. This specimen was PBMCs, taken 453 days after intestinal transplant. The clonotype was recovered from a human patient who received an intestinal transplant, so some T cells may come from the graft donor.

The CDR3 DNA follows: TGTGCCAGCAGTTTAAGGGGACAGGGGGAGACCCAGTACTTC. Protein: CASSLRGQGETQYF. This chain links TRBV27 with TRBJ2-5, with 10 bases lining up with TRBD1. CDR1 is MNHEY, CDR2 SMNVEV, per germline (reference sequence). V trimming: 2 bases; J trimming: 5 bases; junction bases outside the gene matches: 2. There are 14 residues in the CDR3.